This T cell receptor beta chain was retrieved from a study of T-cell reconstitution after alpha-beta-depleted transplantation in children. CDR1 is SGDLS, CDR2 YYNGEE, per germline. The ends lost 4 bases at V and 0 bases at J; junction bases unmatched: 17. This CDR3 has 20 residues. Findings and caveats of the study: For some patients, TCRbeta diversity was high at day 60 because of recipient T cells and thymic progenitors that survived. The study reportedly traced alpha-beta T cells about two months after transplant to several hundred expanded graft clones. At one year after transplant, newly produced T cells mostly accounted for T-cell counts and diversity.

TCRbeta library construction was performed incorporating unique molecular identifiers. TCRdb itself ran the PCR reads through MiXCR, one entry per CDR3 protein. The sample lists more than 300,000 distinct CDR3 sequences, under 20% occurring once. This clonotype was recorded a few times. The antigen remains unidentified. The sequencing used PBMCs, mostly from graft donor cells, collected 360 days after TCRalphabeta/CD19-depleted stem cell transplant. The sequence derives from a male patient aged 2-15 years who had a stem cell transplant for acute lymphoblastic leukemia, so the T cells may come from the graft donor. The V gene is TRBV9, the J gene TRBJ2-1; 9 bases align to TRBD2. CDR3 loop: CASSIFPGCGRASSYNEQFF. Here the CDR3 DNA reads TGTGCCAGCAGCATCTTCCCCGGATGCGGGAGGGCCAGCTCCTACAATGAGCAGTTCTTC.